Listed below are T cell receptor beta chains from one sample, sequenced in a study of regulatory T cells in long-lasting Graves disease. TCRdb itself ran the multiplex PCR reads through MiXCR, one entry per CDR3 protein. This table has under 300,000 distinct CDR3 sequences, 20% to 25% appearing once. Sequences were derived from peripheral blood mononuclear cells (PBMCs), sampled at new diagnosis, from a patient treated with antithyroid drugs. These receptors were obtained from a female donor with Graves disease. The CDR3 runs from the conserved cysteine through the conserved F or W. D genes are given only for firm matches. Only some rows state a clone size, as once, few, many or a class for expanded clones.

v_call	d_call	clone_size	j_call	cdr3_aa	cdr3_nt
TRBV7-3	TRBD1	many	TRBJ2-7	CASSLGTAGEQYF	TGTGCCAGCAGCTTAGGGACAGCAGGGGAGCAGTACTTC
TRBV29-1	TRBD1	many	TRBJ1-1	CSPGQGEKEAFF	TGCAGCCCGGGACAGGGGGAAAAGGAAGCTTTCTTT
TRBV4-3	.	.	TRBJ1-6	CASSQHLQGVFSPPHF	TGCGCCAGCAGCCAACACTTACAGGGAGTGTTTTCACCCCCCCACTTT
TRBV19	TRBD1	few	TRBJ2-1	CASSGRDRGVSYNEQFF	TGTGCCAGTAGTGGCCGGGACAGGGGTGTATCCTACAATGAGCAGTTCTTC
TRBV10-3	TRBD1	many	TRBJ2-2	CAISGQGTYTGELFF	TGTGCCATCAGTGGACAGGGGACTTACACCGGGGAGCTGTTTTTT
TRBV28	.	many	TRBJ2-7	CASSLLGGAAYEQYF	TGTGCCAGCAGTTTATTGGGGGGGGCCGCCTACGAGCAGTACTTC
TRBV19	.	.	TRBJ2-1	CASSIKSGGAYNEQFF	TGTGCCAGTAGTATAAAAAGCGGAGGGGCCTACAATGAGCAGTTCTTC
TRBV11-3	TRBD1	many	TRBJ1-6	CASSFGTANNSPLHF	TGTGCCAGCAGCTTTGGGACAGCTAATAATTCACCCCTCCACTTT
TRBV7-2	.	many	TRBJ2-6	CASSFTGANVLTF	TGTGCCAGCAGCTTCACTGGGGCCAACGTCCTGACTTTC
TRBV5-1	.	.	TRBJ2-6	CASSLALRTRGISGANVLTF	TGCGCCAGCAGCTTAGCCTTACGTACAAGGGGAATCTCTGGGGCCAACGTCCTGACTTTC
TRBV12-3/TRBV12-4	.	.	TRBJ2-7	CASSLGNPQGYEQYF	TGTGCCAGCAGTTTGGGGAACCCGCAGGGCTACGAGCAGTACTTC
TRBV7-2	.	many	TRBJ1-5	CASSRDSNQPQHF	TGTGCCAGCAGTCGTGATAGCAATCAGCCCCAGCATTTT
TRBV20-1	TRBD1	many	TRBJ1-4	CSVQQGNEKLFF	TGCAGTGTTCAACAGGGGAATGAAAAACTGTTTTTT
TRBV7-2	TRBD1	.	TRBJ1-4	CASGPGQGGSEKLFF	TGTGCCAGCGGTCCGGGACAGGGAGGGAGCGAAAAACTGTTTTTT
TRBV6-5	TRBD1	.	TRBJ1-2	CASSSYRGTGGYTF	TGTGCCAGCAGTTCCTACAGGGGGACGGGCGGCTACACCTTC
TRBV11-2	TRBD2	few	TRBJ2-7	CASRRGGPEQYF	TGTGCCAGCAGGCGGGGGGGCCCCGAGCAGTACTTC
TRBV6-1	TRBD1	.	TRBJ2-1	CASRTQGADEQFF	TGTGCCAGCAGAACCCAGGGGGCCGATGAGCAGTTCTTC
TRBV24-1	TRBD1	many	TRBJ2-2	CATSDPGQGPGELFF	TGTGCCACCAGTGATCCCGGACAGGGGCCCGGGGAGCTGTTTTTT
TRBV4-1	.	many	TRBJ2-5	CASSQPRGSRETQYF	TGCGCCAGCAGCCAACCTAGGGGCTCCCGAGAGACCCAGTACTTC
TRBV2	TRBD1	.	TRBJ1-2	CASSDPGTGGMYGYTF	TGTGCCAGCAGTGATCCCGGGACAGGGGGAATGTATGGCTACACCTTC
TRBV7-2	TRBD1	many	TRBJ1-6	CASSLEAGGNSPLHF	TGTGCCAGCAGCTTAGAGGCAGGGGGGAATTCACCCCTCCACTTT
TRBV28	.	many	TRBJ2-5	CASSFGALETQYF	TGTGCCAGCAGTTTCGGGGCTTTGGAGACCCAGTACTTC
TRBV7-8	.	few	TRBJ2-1	CASSPGPNTGEQFF	TGTGCCAGCAGCCCGGGCCCTAACACGGGGGAGCAGTTCTTC
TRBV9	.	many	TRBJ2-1	CASSVGSGSYNEQFF	TGTGCCAGCAGCGTAGGAAGCGGCTCCTACAATGAGCAGTTCTTC
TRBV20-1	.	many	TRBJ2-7	CSAEDRRYSSYEQYF	TGCAGTGCTGAAGACAGGAGGTATAGCTCCTACGAGCAGTACTTC
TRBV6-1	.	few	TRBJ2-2	CASSRPTGFAGELFF	TGTGCCAGCAGTCGACCGACTGGGTTCGCCGGGGAGCTGTTTTTT
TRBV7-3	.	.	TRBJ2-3	CASSLWGQDTDTQYF	TGTGCCAGCAGCTTATGGGGGCAAGACACAGATACGCAGTATTTT
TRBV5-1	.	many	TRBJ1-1	CASSLSGRGRLNTEAFF	TGCGCCAGCAGCTTGTCGGGACGGGGACGGCTGAACACTGAAGCTTTCTTT
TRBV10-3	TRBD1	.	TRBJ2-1	CAISEYPGQGQFF	TGTGCCATCAGTGAGTACCCCGGACAGGGGCAGTTCTTC
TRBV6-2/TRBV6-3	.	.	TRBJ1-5	CASSEAGFYSNQPQHF	TGTGCCAGCAGTGAAGCGGGGTTTTATAGCAATCAGCCCCAGCATTTT
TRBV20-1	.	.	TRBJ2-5	CSARFGETQYF	TGCAGTGCTAGATTCGGAGAGACCCAGTACTTC
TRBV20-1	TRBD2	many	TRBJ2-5	CSAGLASMETQYF	TGCAGTGCTGGACTAGCGAGTATGGAGACCCAGTACTTC
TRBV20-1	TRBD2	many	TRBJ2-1	CSARVAGAGLSYNEQFF	TGCAGTGCTAGGGTAGCGGGAGCCGGCCTCTCCTACAATGAGCAGTTCTTC
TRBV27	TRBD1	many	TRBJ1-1	CASSLTGDTEAFF	TGTGCCAGCAGCCTGACAGGGGACACTGAAGCTTTCTTT
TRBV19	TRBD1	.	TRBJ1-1	CASSIIGQGIGTEAFF	TGTGCCAGTAGTATTATAGGACAGGGGATAGGCACTGAAGCTTTCTTT
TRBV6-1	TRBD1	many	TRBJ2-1	CASIWGTGVRDEQFF	TGTGCCAGCATTTGGGGGACAGGCGTAAGGGATGAGCAGTTCTTC
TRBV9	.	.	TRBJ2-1	CASSVESSAPAYNEQFF	TGTGCCAGCAGCGTAGAATCTTCGGCTCCCGCGTACAATGAGCAGTTCTTC
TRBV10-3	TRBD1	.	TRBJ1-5	CAISERQGAQPQHF	TGTGCCATCAGTGAGCGACAGGGGGCCCAGCCCCAGCATTTT
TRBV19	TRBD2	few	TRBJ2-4	CASSTLTSEKKNIQYF	TGTGCCAGTAGTACACTGACTAGCGAGAAAAAAAACATTCAGTACTTC
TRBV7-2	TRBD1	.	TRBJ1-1	CASSRRDSAYTEAFF	TGTGCCAGCAGCCGACGGGACAGCGCCTACACTGAAGCTTTCTTT
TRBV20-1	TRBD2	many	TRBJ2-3	CSARSGANTDTQYF	TGCAGTGCTCGTAGCGGGGCCAACACAGATACGCAGTATTTT
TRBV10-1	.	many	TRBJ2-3	CASSHKGSSRDTQYF	TGCGCCAGCAGCCATAAGGGGTCCTCAAGAGATACGCAGTATTTT
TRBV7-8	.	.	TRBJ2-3	CACSLPGLDTQYF	TGTGCCTGTAGCTTACCAGGGTTGGATACGCAGTATTTT
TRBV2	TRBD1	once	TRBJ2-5	CAGDTGGGETQYF	TGTGCCGGGGACACAGGGGGCGGGGAGACCCAGTACTTC
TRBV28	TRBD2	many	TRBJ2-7	CASSPMRGTAAYEQYF	TGTGCCAGCAGTCCAATGCGGGGGACGGCCGCCTACGAGCAGTACTTC
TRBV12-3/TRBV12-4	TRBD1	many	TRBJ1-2	CASSPGQAPGGYTF	TGTGCCAGCAGTCCAGGACAGGCCCCAGGGGGCTACACCTTC
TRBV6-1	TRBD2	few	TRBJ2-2	CASSSGRATGELFF	TGTGCCAGCTCTAGCGGGAGGGCCACCGGGGAGCTGTTTTTT
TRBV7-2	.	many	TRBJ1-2	CASSSRDGGVLRGYTF	TGTGCCAGCAGCTCCCGGGACGGCGGAGTGTTAAGAGGCTACACCTTC
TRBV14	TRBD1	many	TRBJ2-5	CASSYGQGWQTQYF	TGTGCCAGCAGCTATGGACAGGGTTGGCAGACCCAGTACTTC
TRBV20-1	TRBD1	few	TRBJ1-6	CSARDLRQGGNNSPLHF	TGCAGTGCTAGAGATCTGAGACAGGGTGGGAATAATTCACCCCTCCACTTT
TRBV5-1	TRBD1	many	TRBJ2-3	CASRQWGQKVILTDTQYF	TGCGCCAGCAGGCAGTGGGGACAGAAAGTTATTTTAACAGATACGCAGTATTTT
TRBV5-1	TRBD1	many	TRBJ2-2	CASSFQGAATGELFF	TGTGCCAGCAGCTTCCAGGGGGCGGCCACCGGGGAGCTGTTTTTT
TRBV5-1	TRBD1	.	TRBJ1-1	CASSLPGTGGGTEAFF	TGCGCCAGCAGCTTACCCGGGACAGGGGGCGGCACTGAAGCTTTCTTT
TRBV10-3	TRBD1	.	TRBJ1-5	CASSSRGPGGDQPQHF	TGTGCCAGCAGTTCCCGGGGACCAGGGGGTGATCAGCCCCAGCATTTT
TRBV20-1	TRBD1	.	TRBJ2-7	CSAIGTGRTYEQYF	TGCAGTGCTATTGGGACAGGGCGCACCTACGAGCAGTACTTC